This T cell receptor beta chain comes out of a study of beta chain features in type 1 diabetes. The CDR3 runs to 15 residues. With V trimmed by 7 bases and J by 5 bases, 14 bases remained unmatched. Germline V gives CDR1 MDHEN, CDR2 SYDVKM. Of the isolated RNA, all was reverse transcribed, and so the sequenced material was expressed TCRB transcripts. The repertoire was sequenced with immunoSEQ multiplex PCR; TCRdb's copy has only in-frame clones and lacks some. The table lists hundreds of thousands of clones, around 15% of them singletons. Study observations and caveats: Healthy donors had naive, central memory and Treg TCRB repertoires that appeared less similar than those seen among patients. Any HLA effect on TCRB rearrangement was left unresolved by small sub-analyses. Patients and controls would share equally any PCR tilt toward shorter templates.

Turning to this clone: Antigen unknown.

The source material was naive CD4+ T cells from blood. This TCR was sampled from a man between 18 and 29 years old in good health. The chain joins TRBV28 to TRBJ2-7; TRBD2 matches at 7 bases. CDR3 in DNA: TGTGCCAGCACCCCATGGGGGAGGGAGGAGAACGAGCAGTACTTC. This sequence encodes CASTPWGREENEQYF.